These 25 T cell receptor beta chains share one sample of origin, sequenced in a study of blood T cell repertoires in COVID-19 (dated by TCRdb to 2020 to 2021). Preparation of the library involved the immunoSEQ multiplex PCR assay. TCRdb mirrors the immuneACCESS table, restricted to in-frame sequences. Some clones are absent from its copies; in checked studies, under half trace to an unresolved V gene, and the reason for the others is unknown. The sample table lists about 180,000 clones, approximately 90% of them with a count of one. The ten top clones hold roughly 2.9% of the sample. Sequences were obtained from peripheral blood. The source of these receptors is a woman in her twenties or thirties with active or convalescent COVID-19.

This sequence joins TRBV7-9 and TRBJ1-2; 7 positions match TRBD1. This CDR3 comprises 14 residues. Germline values: CDR1 SEHNR, CDR2 FQNEAQ (reference sequence). V lost 5 bases, J lost 6 bases, and 9 bases stayed unmatched. The CDR3 nucleotides are TGTGCCAGCAGCCCCAGATCAGGGGGTGATGGCTACACCTTC. Translated: CASSPRSGGDGYTF.

V and J are TRBV5-4 and TRBJ1-4; 7 bases fit TRBD1. V shed 3 bases and J 6 bases; nucleotides not matched to a gene: 8. Per germline, CDR1 SGHNT and CDR2 YYREEE (reference sequence). The CDR3 is made up of 15 amino acids. CDR3 DNA: TGTGCCAGCAGCTCAGGCGGACAGGCTGATGAAAAACTGTTTTTT. It translates to CASSSGGQADEKLFF.

In regard to this clone: A read error may account for a junction end that differs from germline. This chain links TRBV29-1 with TRBJ2-5; 9 nucleotides match TRBD2. The CDR3 contains 14 residues. The germline V gene has CDR1 SQVTM and CDR2 ANQGSEA. The CDR3 loop is CSVGVAGVREAQYF. The CDR3 DNA sequence: TGCAGCGTTGGGGTAGCGGGGGTAAGAGAGGCCCAGTACTTC.

This clone occurred once. V is TRBV5-1 and J is TRBJ2-7, with TRBD1 matching 9 bases. There are 15 residues in the CDR3. Trimming cost V 2 bases and J 3 bases; bases outside gene matches: 6. Germline V gene sequence: CDR1 SGHRS, CDR2 YFSETQ. The CDR3 is CASSFGQGRGYEQYF. The CDR3 DNA is TGCGCCAGCAGCTTTGGACAGGGGAGGGGCTACGAGCAGTACTTC. The full variable domain, in which reference TRBV5-1 and TRBJ2-7 provide the parts outside the CDR3, is KAGVTQTPRYLIKTRGQQVTLSCSPISGHRSVSWYQQTPGQGLQFLFEYFSETQRNKGNFPGRFSGRQFSNSRSEMNVSTLELGDSALYLCASSFGQGRGYEQYFGPGTRLTVT.

This sequence joins TRBV7-2 and TRBJ1-6; D not resolved. Germline V gene data show CDR1 as SGHTA and CDR2 as FQGNSA. This CDR3 has 16 amino acids. V was shortened by 0 bases and J by 0 bases, with 6 bases between the two germline ends. The CDR3 reads CASSLARSSYNSPLHF. The CDR3 DNA reads TGTGCCAGCAGCTTAGCTAGGAGCTCCTATAATTCACCCCTCCACTTT. Variable domain in full (rest from reference TRBV7-2 and TRBJ1-6): GAGVSQSPSNKVTEKGKDVELRCDPISGHTALYWYRQSLGQGLEFLIYFQGNSAPDKSGLPSDRFSAERTGGSVSTLTIQRTQQEDSAVYLCASSLARSSYNSPLHFGNGTRLTVT.

The genes are TRBV27 and TRBJ2-2, with a tentative D call TRBD2 (7 bases). This CDR3 is 14 amino acids long. Germline-derived CDR1 and CDR2 are MNHEY and SMNVEV (reference sequence). V lost 7 bases, J lost 6 bases, and 15 bases lay in between. CDR3 residues: CASKGGREAGELFF. DNA for the CDR3: TGTGCCAGCAAGGGGGGGCGAGAGGCCGGGGAGCTGTTTTTT.

The rearrangement uses TRBV18 and TRBJ2-2; a weak D match, TRBD1 (5 bases). The CDR3 contains 16 residues. Germline CDR1 KGHSH, CDR2 LQKENI. V lost 4 bases, J lost 2 bases, and 14 bases lay in between. Here the CDR3 reads CASSRTTDTNTGELFF. The CDR3 DNA follows: TGTGCCAGCTCACGAACAACGGACACAAACACCGGGGAGCTGTTTTTT.

The rearrangement joins TRBV18 to TRBJ1-1; D perhaps matches TRBD1 (6 bases). The germline V and J ends were trimmed by 0 bases and 2 bases, with 19 bases remaining between them. CDR1 is KGHSH, CDR2 LQKENI, per germline. The CDR3 extends over 18 amino acids. The CDR3 DNA reads TGTGCCAGCTCACCACCACGGGGGGCGATTGAGGTCAACACTGAAGCTTTCTTT. This gives the protein CASSPPRGAIEVNTEAFF.

This chain joins TRBV6-1 and TRBJ1-1, with unresolved D. The germline gives CDR1 MNHNS, CDR2 SASEGT. V dropped 3 bases and J dropped 0 bases, with 14 bases sitting between them. There are 16 residues in the CDR3. DNA for the CDR3: TGTGCCAGCAGTGAGGGCAGGCACCGCATGAACACTGAAGCTTTCTTT. This encodes CASSEGRHRMNTEAFF.

The V gene is TRBV24-1, the J gene TRBJ2-5; tentatively, D is TRBD1 (6 bases). Trimming removed 3 bases from V and 4 bases from J, with 14 bases in between. Germline-derived CDR1 and CDR2 are KGHDR and SFDVKD. The CDR3 consists of 15 residues. CDR3: CATSDRTEIPETQYF. Written as DNA, the CDR3 is TGTGCCACCAGTGATCGGACAGAGATCCCAGAGACCCAGTACTTC.

The J gene is TRBJ1-2, the V gene TRBV28; D might be TRBD1 (5 bases). The V end was cut by 5 bases, the J end by 4 bases, with 11 bases between. The CDR3 loop spans 13 amino acids. CDR1 and CDR2 from the germline V gene are MDHEN and SYDVKM. CDR3 region: CASSMGGLYGYTF. CDR3 DNA: TGTGCCAGCAGTATGGGGGGACTCTATGGCTACACCTTC.

V is TRBV18 and J is TRBJ1-6, with D maybe TRBD1 (6 bases). Looked up from germline, CDR1 is KGHSH and CDR2 is LQKENI. Trimming removed 0 bases at V and 4 bases at J, with 10 bases between. The length of the CDR3 is 16 residues. CDR3 in amino acids: CASSPPLDRYNSPLHF. The CDR3 nucleotides read TGTGCCAGCTCACCACCCCTGGACAGATATAATTCACCCCTCCACTTT. The full variable domain, rest sourced from reference TRBV18 and TRBJ1-6, is NAGVMQNPRHLVRRRGQEARLRCSPMKGHSHVYWYRQLPEEGLKFMVYLQKENIIDESGMPKERFSAEFPKEGPSILRIQQVVRGDSAAYFCASSPPLDRYNSPLHFGNGTRLTVT.

In DNA, the CDR3 is TGTGCCAGCAGCTCAGGTACTAGCGGGCCAGAGACCCAGTACTTC. Its translation: CASSSGTSGPETQYF. The chain recombines TRBV5-4 with TRBJ2-5; the match to TRBD2 covers 9 bases. This CDR3 contains 15 residues. Unmatched junction bases numbered 7, after V lost 3 bases and J lost 4 bases. Germline assignment: CDR1 SGHNT and CDR2 YYREEE (reference sequence). The full variable domain, with the rest looked up from reference TRBV5-4 and TRBJ2-5, is ETGVTQSPTHLIKTRGQQVTLRCSSQSGHNTVSWYQQALGQGPQFIFQYYREEENGRGNFPPRFSGLQFPNYSSELNVNALELDDSALYLCASSSGTSGPETQYFGPGTRLLVL.

This chain connects TRBV4-1 to TRBJ1-6; unclear D gene. Germline V gene data show CDR1 as MGHRA and CDR2 as YSYEKL. The ends were cut back, 0 bases at V and 5 bases at J, with 8 bases in the middle. This CDR3 has 15 amino acids. CDR3 protein: CASSQDRTNNSPLHF. CDR3 DNA: TGCGCCAGCAGCCAAGACAGAACGAATAATTCACCCCTCCACTTT.

The chain links TRBV6-1 to TRBJ1-5; 8 positions agree with TRBD1. The CDR3 contains 16 residues. Germline V gives CDR1 MNHNS, CDR2 SASEGT. With 0 bases clipped from V and 7 bases from J, the junction kept 8 bases outside the gene matches. CDR3: CASSEAETGEGQPQHF. The CDR3 region has the DNA TGTGCCAGCAGTGAAGCGGAGACAGGGGAGGGCCAGCCCCAGCATTTT.

This clone was detected a few times. The J gene is TRBJ1-5, the V gene TRBV24-1, with TRBD1 matching over 9 bases. Germline V gene sequence: CDR1 KGHDR, CDR2 SFDVKD. V was pared by 4 bases and J by 1 base, with 4 bases of the junction left unmatched. This CDR3 has 16 amino acids. The CDR3 DNA follows: TGTGCCACCAGTGACAGGACAGGGGCCAGCAATCAGCCCCAGCATTTT. Amino acid sequence: CATSDRTGASNQPQHF.

This sequence joins TRBV6-5 and TRBJ1-1; 8 bases align to TRBD1. The V gene's germline CDR1 is MNHEY and CDR2 SVGAGI. Trimming at V came to 5 bases and at J to 2 bases, leaving 7 bases not matched to a gene. This CDR3 comprises 15 residues. The CDR3 DNA reads as TGTGCCAGCAGTCCTGGACAGGGCTTCAACACTGAAGCTTTCTTT. This sequence encodes CASSPGQGFNTEAFF.

The rearrangement uses TRBV9 and TRBJ2-5, with TRBD2 identical over 8 bases. Trimming at V came to 3 bases and at J to 5 bases, leaving 12 bases not matched to a gene. The CDR3 has 16 residues. The V gene's germline CDR1 is SGDLS and CDR2 YYNGEE. The CDR3 DNA reads TGTGCCAGCAGCGCTTTTAGCGGGGAAGTTGAGGAGACCCAGTACTTC. Translated, it gives CASSAFSGEVEETQYF.

The chain joins TRBV28 to TRBJ2-6, with a possible D match to TRBD2 (5 bases). The CDR3 totals 14 residues. V lost 10 bases and J lost 4, with 14 bases in between. Germline assignment: CDR1 MDHEN and CDR2 SYDVKM. The CDR3 loop is CAIRGEAGANVLTF. In nucleotides, the CDR3 is TGTGCCATCCGGGGTGAGGCCGGGGCCAACGTCCTGACTTTC.

The rearrangement links TRBV5-6 to TRBJ1-2, with 10 bases aligning to TRBD1. V shed 0 bases and J 0 bases; nucleotides not matched to a gene: 11. Germline V gene data show CDR1 as SGHDT and CDR2 as YYEEEE. The length of the CDR3 is 19 residues. In nucleotides, the CDR3 is TGTGCCAGCAGCTTGGCCGGCGACAGGGGGCACCCCTCTAACTATGGCTACACCTTC. Translation: CASSLAGDRGHPSNYGYTF.

The rearrangement links TRBV4-2 to TRBJ2-7; D possibly corresponds to TRBD1 (5 bases). V was cut by 1 base and J by 3 bases, with 7 bases left in between. This CDR3 has 13 amino acids. Looked up from germline, CDR1 is LGHNA and CDR2 is YNFKEQ. CDR3: CASSQGGYYEQYF. Written as DNA, the CDR3 is TGTGCCAGCAGCCAAGGGGGCTACTACGAGCAGTACTTC.

CDR3 DNA sequence: TGTGCCAGCAGACGGGGCACCGGGGAGCTGTTTTTT. It encodes CASRRGTGELFF. V usage is TRBV27 and J usage is TRBJ2-2; D may be TRBD2 (5 bases). The CDR3 runs to 12 residues. Germline CDR1 and CDR2: MNHEY and SMNVEV (reference sequence). Trimming took 6 bases from V and 4 from J, leaving 6 bases between them.

This rearrangement joins TRBV6-6 to TRBJ1-2; 7 nucleotides line up with TRBD1. The ends lost 6 bases at V and 7 bases at J; junction bases unmatched: 8. The germline gives CDR1 MNHNY, CDR2 SVGAGI (reference sequence). The CDR3 spans 13 residues. CDR3 sequence: CASSGTGAGGYTF. The CDR3, as DNA: TGTGCCAGCAGCGGCACAGGGGCTGGTGGCTACACCTTC.

This clone showed up just once. This chain joins TRBV4-1 and TRBJ1-5, with 7 nucleotides matching TRBD1. J was trimmed by 5 bases and V by 3 bases; bases with no gene match: 7. This CDR3 spans 15 amino acids. The germline V gene has CDR1 MGHRA and CDR2 YSYEKL. For the CDR3, the DNA is TGCGCCAGCAGCCACCCGGGACAGAAGCATCAGCCCCAGCATTTT. Its protein product is CASSHPGQKHQPQHF.

The chain combines TRBV7-8 with TRBJ1-5, with a weak D call TRBD1 (6 bases). Looked up from germline, CDR1 is SGHVS and CDR2 is FQNEAQ. Between the trimmed V and J ends, which lost 3 bases and 3 bases, there was a span of 18 bases. The CDR3 length is 17 residues. The CDR3 DNA follows: TGTGCCAGCAGCTTTTTACAGCCTCAGGGGTACAATCAGCCCCAGCATTTT. Translation: CASSFLQPQGYNQPQHF. Together with reference TRBV7-8 and TRBJ1-5, the CDR3 gives the full variable domain: GAGVSQSPRYKVAKRGQDVALRCDPISGHVSLFWYQQALGQGPEFLTYFQNEAQLDKSGLPSDRFFAERPEGSVSTLKIQRTQQEDSAVYLCASSFLQPQGYNQPQHFGDGTRLSIL.